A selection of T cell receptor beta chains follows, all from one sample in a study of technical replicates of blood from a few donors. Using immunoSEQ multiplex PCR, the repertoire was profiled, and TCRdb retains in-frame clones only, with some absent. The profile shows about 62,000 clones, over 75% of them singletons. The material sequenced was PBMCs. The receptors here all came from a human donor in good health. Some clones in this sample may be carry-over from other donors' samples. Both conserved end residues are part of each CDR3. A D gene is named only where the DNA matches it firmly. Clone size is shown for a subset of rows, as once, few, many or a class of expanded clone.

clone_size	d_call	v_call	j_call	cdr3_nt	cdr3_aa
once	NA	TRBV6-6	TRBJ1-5	TGTGCCAGCAGATTACAGGGAGTCAATCAGCCCCAGCATTTT	CASRLQGVNQPQHF
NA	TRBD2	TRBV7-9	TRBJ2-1	TGTGCCAGCAGCTTAGTCGGTAGCGGGAGCTCCTACAATGAGCAGTTCTTC	CASSLVGSGSSYNEQFF
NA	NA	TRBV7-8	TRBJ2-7	TGTGCCAGCAGCTTAGCCCCATGGGCGCGTTCCTACGAGCAGTACTTC	CASSLAPWARSYEQYF
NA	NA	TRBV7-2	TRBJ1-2	TGTGCCAGCAGCACAACCGCAGGGTACAGCTATGGCTACACCTTC	CASSTTAGYSYGYTF
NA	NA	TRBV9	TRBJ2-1	TGTGCCAGCGCCCAGGGACTTCCTTTCGGGGAGCAGTTCTTC	CASAQGLPFGEQFF
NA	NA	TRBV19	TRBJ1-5	TGTGCCAGTAGTAGTACAGGGAGCAATCAGCCCCAGCATTTT	CASSSTGSNQPQHF
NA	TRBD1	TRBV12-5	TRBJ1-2	TGTGCTAGTGGTTTGGCACAGGGGGCGCGGGCTGGCTACACCTTC	CASGLAQGARAGYTF
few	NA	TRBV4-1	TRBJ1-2	TGCGCCAGCAGCCAGGCCACAGGATTTAACTATGGCTACACCTTC	CASSQATGFNYGYTF
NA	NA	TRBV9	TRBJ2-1	TGTGCCAGCAGCGTAGCTGGGACAATTACCTACAATGAGCAGTTCTTC	CASSVAGTITYNEQFF
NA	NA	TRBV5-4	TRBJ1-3	TGTGCCAGCAGACAAGACAGAACTGGAAACACCATATATTTT	CASRQDRTGNTIYF
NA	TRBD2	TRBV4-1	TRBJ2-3	TGCGCCAGCAGCCAAGGGGCTAGCGGGCAAGGAAATACGCAGTATTTT	CASSQGASGQGNTQYF
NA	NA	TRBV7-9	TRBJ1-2	TGTGCCAGCACCCTAATTAACTATGGCTACACCTTC	CASTLINYGYTF
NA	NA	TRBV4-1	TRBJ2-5	TGCGCCAGCAGCCAAGACCCCGGGAGCCAAGAGACCCAGTACTTC	CASSQDPGSQETQYF
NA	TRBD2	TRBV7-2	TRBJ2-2	TGTGCCAGCAGCCCTCGGGGGAGCGGGAGAGTTGTCGGGGAGCTGTTTTTT	CASSPRGSGRVVGELFF
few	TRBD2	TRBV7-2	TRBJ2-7	TGTGCCAGCAGCTCACCAGGACTAGCGAGCTCCTACGAGCAGTACTTC	CASSSPGLASSYEQYF
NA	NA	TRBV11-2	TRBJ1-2	TGTGCCAGCAGCTTACCGGGGGTCCGGGGCTACACCTTC	CASSLPGVRGYTF
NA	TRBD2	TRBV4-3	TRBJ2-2	TGCGCCAGCAGCCATACCTGGGCGGGAGTGGCCCCCGGGGAGCTGTTTTTT	CASSHTWAGVAPGELFF
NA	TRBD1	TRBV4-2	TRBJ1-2	TGTGCCAGCAGCCAGGGACAGGGGGCGAACTATGGCTACACCTTC	CASSQGQGANYGYTF
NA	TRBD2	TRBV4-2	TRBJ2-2	TGTGCCAGCAGCCAAGACCCTAGCGGGGGGACCGGGGAGCTGTTTTTT	CASSQDPSGGTGELFF
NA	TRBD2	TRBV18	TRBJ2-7	TGTGCCAGCTCACCACCGGGGTTCGCCCAGCGGGAGGGCTACGAGCAGTACTTC	CASSPPGFAQREGYEQYF
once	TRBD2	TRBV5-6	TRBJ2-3	TGTGCCAGCAGTTGGGGGACTAGGGCGCAGTATTTT	CASSWGTRAQYF
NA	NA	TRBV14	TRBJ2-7	TGTGCCAGCAGCCAAGGAGGTCGTGGGGGGACTCTGCAGTACTTC	CASSQGGRGGTLQYF
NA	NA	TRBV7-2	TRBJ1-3	TGTGCCAGCAGCTTCGCAGGCCCTGGAAACACCATATATTTT	CASSFAGPGNTIYF
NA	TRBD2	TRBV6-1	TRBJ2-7	TGTGCCAGCAGTGAAGCGGGCGGGGGCTCCTACGAGCAGTACTTC	CASSEAGGGSYEQYF
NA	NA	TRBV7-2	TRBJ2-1	TGTGCCAGCAGCCGGGGGAATGAGCAGTTCTTC	CASSRGNEQFF
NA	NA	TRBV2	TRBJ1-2	TGTGCCAGCAGTGAGTGGAGGGAGGATGGCTACACCTTC	CASSEWREDGYTF
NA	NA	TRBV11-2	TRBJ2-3	TGTGCCAGCGGTCGGCAGGGTTCTAGCACAGATACGCAGTATTTT	CASGRQGSSTDTQYF
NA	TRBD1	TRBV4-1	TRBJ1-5	TGCGCCAGCAGCCAAGGCTTTAAACAGGGGGGCATTGGGAGCAATCAGCCCCAGCATTTT	CASSQGFKQGGIGSNQPQHF
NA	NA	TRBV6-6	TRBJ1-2	TGTGCCAGTAACCTGGACAGAAACTATGGCTACACCTTC	CASNLDRNYGYTF
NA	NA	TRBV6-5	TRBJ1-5	TGTGCCAGCAGTTTATCGGGAGGGGATCAGCCCCAGCATTTT	CASSLSGGDQPQHF
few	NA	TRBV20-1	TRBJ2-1	TGCAGTGCTATGAGGGGGGAGCAGTTCTTC	CSAMRGEQFF
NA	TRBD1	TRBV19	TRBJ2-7	TGTGCCAGTAGTAACCTCCCGCCCGGGACAGGGCCCTCCTACGAGCAGTACTTC	CASSNLPPGTGPSYEQYF
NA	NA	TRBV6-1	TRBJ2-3	TGTGCCAGCAGACCGAGCCGAGATACGCAGTATTTT	CASRPSRDTQYF
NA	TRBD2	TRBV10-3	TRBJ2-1	TGTGCCATCACAAATAGCGGGGAGTCCTACAATGAGCAGTTCTTC	CAITNSGESYNEQFF
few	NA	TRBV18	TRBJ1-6	TGTGCCAGCTCACCTACACAGAATTCACCCCTCCACTTT	CASSPTQNSPLHF
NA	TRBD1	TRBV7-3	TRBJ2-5	TGTGCCAGCAGCTCCGGGACAGGGGGCCGGGAGACCCAGTACTTC	CASSSGTGGRETQYF
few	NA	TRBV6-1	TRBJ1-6	TGTGCCAGCAGTGAAAGGGGGTCCTCACCCCTCCACTTT	CASSERGSSPLHF
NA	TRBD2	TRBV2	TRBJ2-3	TGTGCCAGCAGTGAAGTCGGGACTAGTCCAGATACGCAGTATTTT	CASSEVGTSPDTQYF
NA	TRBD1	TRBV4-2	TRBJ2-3	TGTGCCAGCAGCCAAGAAATGCAGGGGGGCACAGATACGCAGTATTTT	CASSQEMQGGTDTQYF
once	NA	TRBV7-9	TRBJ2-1	TGTGCCAGCAGCTTTCCCCCCTGGCGAGGCAATGAGCAGTTCTTC	CASSFPPWRGNEQFF
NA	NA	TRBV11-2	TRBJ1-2	TGTGCCAGCAGCACCACAGGGTATGGCTACACCTTC	CASSTTGYGYTF
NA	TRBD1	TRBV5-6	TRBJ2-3	TGTGCCAGCAGCTTGCGTACAGGACAGGGAAAGAATACGCAGTATTTT	CASSLRTGQGKNTQYF
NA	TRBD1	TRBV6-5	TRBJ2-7	TGTGCCAGCGGGACAGAGCCCTACGAGCAGTACTTC	CASGTEPYEQYF
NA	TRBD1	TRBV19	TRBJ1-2	TGTGCCAGTAGCAAACAGGGGGCTTACGGCTACACCTTC	CASSKQGAYGYTF
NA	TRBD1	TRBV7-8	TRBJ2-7	TGTGCCAGCAGCTTAGGATTGGGACAGGGCGGATACGAGCAGTACTTC	CASSLGLGQGGYEQYF
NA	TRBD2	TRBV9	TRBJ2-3	TGTGCCAGCAGCGTCCCGGGAGGGGGCACAGATACGCAGTATTTT	CASSVPGGGTDTQYF
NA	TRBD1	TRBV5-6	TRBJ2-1	TGTGCCAGCAGCACTGCCGGGACAGGGGTTAACAATGAGCAGTTCTTC	CASSTAGTGVNNEQFF
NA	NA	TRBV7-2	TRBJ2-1	TGTGCCAGCAGCTTCCGGGACAACTACAATGAGCAGTTCTTC	CASSFRDNYNEQFF
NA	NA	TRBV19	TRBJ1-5	TGTGCCAGTAGTATGGCCCGCGGGGGGAATCAGCCCCAGCATTTT	CASSMARGGNQPQHF
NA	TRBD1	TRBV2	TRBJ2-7	TGTGCCAGCCATCCCGACAGGGGCGAGCAGTACTTC	CASHPDRGEQYF
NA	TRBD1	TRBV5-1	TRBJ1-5	TGCGCCAGCAGCTTGGTACCAGGGGGCCAGCCCCAGCATTTT	CASSLVPGGQPQHF
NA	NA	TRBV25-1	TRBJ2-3	TGTGCCAGCAGTGACCCCTCCAAGGGGGATACGCAGTATTTT	CASSDPSKGDTQYF
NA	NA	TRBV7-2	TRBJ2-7	TGTGCCAGCAGACGACACAGGTCTAGCTCCTACGAGCAGTACTTC	CASRRHRSSSYEQYF
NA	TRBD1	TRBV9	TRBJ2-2	TGTGCCAGCAGCGTTGGGACAGGGACCGGGGAGCTGTTTTTT	CASSVGTGTGELFF
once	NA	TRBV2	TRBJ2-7	TGTGCCAGCAGTGAACGATGGGCAGGGACCTACGAGCAGTACTTC	CASSERWAGTYEQYF
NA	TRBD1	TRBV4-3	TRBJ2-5	TGCGCCAGCAGCCAAGAGCCAGGGGGCCTTCGAGAGACCCAGTACTTC	CASSQEPGGLRETQYF
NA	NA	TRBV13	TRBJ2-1	TGTGCCAGCAGCGTCCGGGGGAGCTACAATGAGCAGTTCTTC	CASSVRGSYNEQFF
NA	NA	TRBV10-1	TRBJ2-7	TGCGCCAGCAGCCGGTGGGGACAACAAAGGAGCTCCTACGAGCAGTACTTC	CASSRWGQQRSSYEQYF
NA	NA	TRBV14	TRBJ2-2	TGTGCCAGCAGCCAAGATGATCCAGGGGTGGGAACCGGGGAGCTGTTTTTT	CASSQDDPGVGTGELFF
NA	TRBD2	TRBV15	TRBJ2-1	TGTGCCACCAGCAGTTGGCTAGCGGGAGTAAATGAGCAGTTCTTC	CATSSWLAGVNEQFF